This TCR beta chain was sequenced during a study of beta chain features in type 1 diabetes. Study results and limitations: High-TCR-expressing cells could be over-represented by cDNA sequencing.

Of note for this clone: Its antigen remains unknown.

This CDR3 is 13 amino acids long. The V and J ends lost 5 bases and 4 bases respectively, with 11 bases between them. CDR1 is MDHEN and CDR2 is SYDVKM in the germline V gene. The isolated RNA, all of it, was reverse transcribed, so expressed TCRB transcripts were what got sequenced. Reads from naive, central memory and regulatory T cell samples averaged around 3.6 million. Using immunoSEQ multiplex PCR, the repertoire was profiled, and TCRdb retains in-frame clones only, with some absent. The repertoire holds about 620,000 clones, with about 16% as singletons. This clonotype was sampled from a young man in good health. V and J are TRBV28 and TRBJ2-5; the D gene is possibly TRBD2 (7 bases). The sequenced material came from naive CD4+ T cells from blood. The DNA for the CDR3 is TGTGCCAGCAGTAAGGGGGGGCGAGAGACCCAGTACTTC. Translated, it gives CASSKGGRETQYF.